The source of this T cell receptor beta chain is a study of radiation and T cells in renal cell carcinoma. Study overall: Nephrectomy followed 15 Gy stereotactic body radiation by 4 weeks.

The time point here: blood 2 weeks post-SBRT. Treatment given: 15 Gy SBRT to primary tumor, nephrectomy 4 weeks later. Clear cell pathology was present in this patient's renal cell carcinoma. General study findings and limits: Without pretreatment biopsies, baseline tumor clonotype presence was undetermined. Top tumor clonotypes rose in blood 2 weeks post-radiation, then contracted.

The repertoire was sequenced with immunoSEQ multiplex PCR; TCRdb's copy has only in-frame clones and lacks some. In the table there are some 120,000 clones, more than 80% of which are singletons. CDR1 and CDR2 from the germline V gene are SGHNT and YYREEE (reference sequence). Deletions cut 4 bases from V and 3 bases from J, with 10 bases between. CDR3 size: 13 residues. With regard to this clone: Its antigen is undetermined.

This TCR came from a woman aged 55-69 years with renal cell carcinoma. The sequenced sample was blood, obtained from a patient whose treatment included radiotherapy and nephrectomy. The rearrangement joins TRBV5-4 to TRBJ1-2; D not resolved. CDR3 residues: CASSPQADYGYTF. As DNA, the CDR3 is TGTGCCAGCAGCCCGCAGGCAGACTATGGCTACACCTTC.